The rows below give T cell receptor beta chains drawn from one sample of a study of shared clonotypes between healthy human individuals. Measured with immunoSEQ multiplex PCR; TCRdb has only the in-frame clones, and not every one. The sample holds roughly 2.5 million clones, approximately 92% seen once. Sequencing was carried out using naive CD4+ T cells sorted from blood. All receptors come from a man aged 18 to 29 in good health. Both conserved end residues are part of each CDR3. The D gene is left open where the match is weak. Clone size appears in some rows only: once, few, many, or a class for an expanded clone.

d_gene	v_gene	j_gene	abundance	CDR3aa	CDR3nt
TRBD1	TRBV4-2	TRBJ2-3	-	CASSQDLGGDYIPQYF	TGTGCCAGCAGCCAAGATCTAGGGGGCGATTACATTCCGCAGTATTTT
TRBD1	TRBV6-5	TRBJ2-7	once	CASRKDRVPSYEQYF	TGTGCCAGCAGAAAGGACAGGGTCCCATCCTACGAGCAGTACTTC
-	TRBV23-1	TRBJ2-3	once	CASSQSGGGTDTQYF	TGCGCCAGCAGTCAATCGGGAGGAGGCACAGATACGCAGTATTTT
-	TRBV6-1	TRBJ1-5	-	CASRGTPLESQHF	TGTGCCAGCAGGGGGACACCCCTCGAGTCCCAGCATTTT
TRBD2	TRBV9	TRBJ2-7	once	CASSVQAGVPHEQYF	TGTGCCAGCAGCGTACAGGCGGGGGTCCCACACGAGCAGTACTTC
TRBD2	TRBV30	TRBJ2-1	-	CAWSSLVWSGGTYEQFF	TGTGCCTGGAGTTCCCTTGTTTGGAGCGGGGGGACGTATGAGCAGTTCTTC
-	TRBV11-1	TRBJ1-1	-	CASNRLGNTEAFF	TGTGCCAGCAACCGCTTGGGGAACACTGAAGCTTTCTTT
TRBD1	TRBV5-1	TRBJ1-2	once	CASKNGGTANSNYGYTF	TGCGCCAGCAAAAATGGCGGGACAGCTAATTCTAACTATGGCTACACCTTC
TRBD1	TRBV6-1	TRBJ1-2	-	CASRTGQGLSGYTF	TGTGCCAGCAGGACGGGACAGGGGTTGAGTGGCTACACCTTC
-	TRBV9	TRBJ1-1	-	CASSARVGGTEAFF	TGTGCCAGCAGCGCCAGGGTCGGGGGCACTGAAGCTTTCTTT
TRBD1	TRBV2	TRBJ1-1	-	CASSVLGGLTEAFF	TGTGCCAGCAGTGTTCTAGGGGGCTTAACTGAAGCTTTCTTT
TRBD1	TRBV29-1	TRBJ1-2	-	CSVETGTDNYGYTF	TGCAGCGTTGAGACCGGGACAGATAACTATGGCTACACCTTC
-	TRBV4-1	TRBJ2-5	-	CASSQDRGKTQYF	TGCGCCAGCAGCCAAGACAGGGGAAAGACCCAGTACTTC
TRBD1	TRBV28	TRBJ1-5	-	CASKTPGQGAHQPQHF	TGTGCCAGCAAAACCCCGGGACAGGGGGCTCATCAGCCCCAGCATTTT
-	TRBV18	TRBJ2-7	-	CASSPPTKSSEQYF	TGTGCCAGCTCACCGCCGACTAAGTCGAGCGAGCAGTACTTC
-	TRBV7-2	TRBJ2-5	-	CASSLTQYF	TGTGCCAGCAGCTTAACCCAGTACTTC
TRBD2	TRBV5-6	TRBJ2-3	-	CASSLGLAGADTQYF	TGTGCCAGCAGCTTGGGCCTAGCGGGGGCCGATACGCAGTATTTT
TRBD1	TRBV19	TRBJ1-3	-	CASLTGPYSGNTIYF	TGTGCCAGTCTGACAGGGCCGTATTCTGGAAACACCATATATTTT
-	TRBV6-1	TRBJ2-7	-	CASRGRGNEQYF	TGTGCCAGCAGGGGCCGGGGTAACGAGCAGTACTTC
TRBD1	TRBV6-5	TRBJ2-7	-	CASSYSVGTASYEQYF	TGTGCCAGCAGTTACTCAGTTGGGACAGCATCCTACGAGCAGTACTTC
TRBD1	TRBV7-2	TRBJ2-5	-	CASSLGDRVRETQYF	TGTGCCAGCAGCTTAGGAGACAGGGTTCGGGAGACCCAGTACTTC
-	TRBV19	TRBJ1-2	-	CASSGILGGYGGYTF	TGTGCCAGTAGTGGAATCCTGGGAGGATATGGCGGCTACACCTTC
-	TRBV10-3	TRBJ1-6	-	CAISESVEGLHF	TGTGCCATCAGTGAGTCAGTCGAAGGCCTCCACTTT
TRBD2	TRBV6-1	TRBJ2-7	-	CASSDTSWTSGSFGEQYF	TGTGCCAGCAGTGATACATCCTGGACTAGCGGGAGTTTTGGCGAGCAGTACTTC
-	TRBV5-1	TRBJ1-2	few	CASSSRGWDGYTF	TGCGCCAGCAGCTCGAGAGGGTGGGATGGCTACACCTTC
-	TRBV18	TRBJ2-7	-	CASSPPHEQYF	TGTGCCAGCTCACCGCCCCACGAGCAGTACTTC
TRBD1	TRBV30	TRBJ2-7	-	CAGDRDSYEQYF	TGTGCCGGTGACAGGGACTCCTACGAGCAGTACTTC
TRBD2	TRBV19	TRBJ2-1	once	CASSDSGRAFEQFF	TGTGCCAGTAGTGATAGCGGGAGGGCCTTTGAGCAGTTCTTC
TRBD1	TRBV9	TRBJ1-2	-	CASSVDGQGIGYTF	TGTGCCAGCAGCGTAGACGGACAGGGAATTGGCTACACCTTC
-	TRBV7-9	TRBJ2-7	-	CASSSSGGYEQYF	TGTGCCAGCAGCTCAAGTGGGGGCTACGAGCAGTACTTC
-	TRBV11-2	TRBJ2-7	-	CASSFASLGSSDEQYF	TGTGCCAGCAGCTTCGCGTCCCTGGGTTCTAGCGACGAGCAGTACTTC
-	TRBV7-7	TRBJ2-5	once	CASSLAGQGSQETQYF	TGTGCTAGCAGCTTAGCGGGACAGGGTTCCCAAGAGACCCAGTACTTC
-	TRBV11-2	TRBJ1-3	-	CASSLAGTRSGNTIYF	TGTGCCAGCAGCTTAGCTGGGACTCGCTCTGGAAACACCATATATTTT
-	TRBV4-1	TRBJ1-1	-	CASSQGVGGGFGTEAFF	TGCGCCAGCAGCCAAGGTGTAGGGGGGGGTTTCGGCACTGAAGCTTTCTTT
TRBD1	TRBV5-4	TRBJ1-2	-	CASSFRGRGWEGYGYTF	TGTGCCAGCAGCTTCAGGGGGCGCGGCTGGGAAGGCTATGGCTACACCTTC
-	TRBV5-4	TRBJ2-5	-	CASSLVLAQTQYF	TGTGCCAGCAGCTTGGTCCTAGCCCAGACCCAGTACTTC
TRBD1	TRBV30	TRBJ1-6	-	CAWISSGTGLTPLHF	TGTGCCTGGATATCATCGGGGACAGGATTAACACCCCTCCACTTT
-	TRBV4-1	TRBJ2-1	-	CASSQDRASYNEQFF	TGCGCCAGCAGCCAAGACAGGGCCTCCTACAATGAGCAGTTCTTC
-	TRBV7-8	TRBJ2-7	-	CASSPGQYSYEQYF	TGTGCCAGCAGCCCTGGACAGTACTCCTACGAGCAGTACTTC
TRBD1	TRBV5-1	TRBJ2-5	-	CASSWGQGASEQYF	TGCGCCAGCAGCTGGGGACAGGGGGCCTCTGAGCAGTACTTC
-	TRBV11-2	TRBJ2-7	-	CASSLEAGHSYEQYF	TGTGCCAGCAGCTTAGAGGCAGGGCACTCCTACGAGCAGTACTTC
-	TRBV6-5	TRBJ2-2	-	CASSYQGPTGELFF	TGTGCCAGCAGTTACCAGGGGCCTACCGGGGAGCTGTTTTTT